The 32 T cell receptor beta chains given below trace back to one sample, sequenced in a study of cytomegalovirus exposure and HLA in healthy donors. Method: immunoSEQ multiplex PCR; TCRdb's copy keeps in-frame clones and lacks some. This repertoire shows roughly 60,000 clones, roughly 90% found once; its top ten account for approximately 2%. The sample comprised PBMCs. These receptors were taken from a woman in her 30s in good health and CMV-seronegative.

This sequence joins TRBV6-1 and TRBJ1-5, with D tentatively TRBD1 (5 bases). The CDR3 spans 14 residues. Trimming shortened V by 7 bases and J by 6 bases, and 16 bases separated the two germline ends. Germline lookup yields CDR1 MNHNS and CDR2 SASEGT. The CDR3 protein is CASIPTQAPQPQHF. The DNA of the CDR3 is TGTGCCAGCATCCCGACACAGGCCCCTCAGCCCCAGCATTTT.

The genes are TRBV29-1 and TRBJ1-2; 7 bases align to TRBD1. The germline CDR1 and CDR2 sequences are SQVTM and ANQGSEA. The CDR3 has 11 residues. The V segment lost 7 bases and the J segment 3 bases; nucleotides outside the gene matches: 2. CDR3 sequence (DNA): TGCAGCGGCGGGACAGACTATGGCTACACCTTC. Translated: CSGGTDYGYTF.

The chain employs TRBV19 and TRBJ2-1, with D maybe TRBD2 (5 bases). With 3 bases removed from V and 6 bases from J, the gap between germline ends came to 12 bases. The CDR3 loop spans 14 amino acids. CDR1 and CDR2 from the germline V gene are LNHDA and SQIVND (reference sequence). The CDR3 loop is CASSMVGVSNEQFF. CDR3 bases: TGTGCCAGTAGTATGGTGGGAGTGAGCAATGAGCAGTTCTTC.

The CDR3 DNA sequence: TGTGCCAGCAGTGATGGACAGGGGAATGGCTACACCTTC. Translation gives CASSDGQGNGYTF. The V gene is TRBV6-4, the J gene TRBJ1-2; TRBD1 aligns across 9 bases. CDR1 and CDR2 (germline): MRHNA, SNTAGT. CDR3 length equals 13 residues. With 3 bases clipped from V and 6 bases from J, the junction kept 2 bases outside the gene matches.

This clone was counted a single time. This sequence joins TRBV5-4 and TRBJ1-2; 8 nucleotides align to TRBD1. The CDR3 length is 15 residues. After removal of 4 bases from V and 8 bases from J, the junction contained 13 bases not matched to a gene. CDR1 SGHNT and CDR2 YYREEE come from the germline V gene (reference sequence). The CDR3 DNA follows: TGTGCCAGCAGCCCTGGAATGACAGGGGTTTACGGCTACACCTTC. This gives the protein CASSPGMTGVYGYTF.

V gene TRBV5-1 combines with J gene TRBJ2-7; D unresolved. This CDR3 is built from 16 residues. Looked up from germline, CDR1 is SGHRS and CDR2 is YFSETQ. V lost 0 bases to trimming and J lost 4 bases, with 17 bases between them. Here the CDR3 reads CASSLGSLEMDYEQYF. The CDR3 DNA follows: TGCGCCAGCAGCTTGGGGTCCTTGGAGATGGATTACGAGCAGTACTTC.

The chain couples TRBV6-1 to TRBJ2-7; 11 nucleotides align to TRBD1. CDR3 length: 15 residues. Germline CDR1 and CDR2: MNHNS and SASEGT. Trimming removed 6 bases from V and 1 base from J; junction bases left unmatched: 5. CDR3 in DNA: TGTGCCAGCAGGGATGGGACAGGGGGGTCCTACGAGCAGTACTTC. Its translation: CASRDGTGGSYEQYF.

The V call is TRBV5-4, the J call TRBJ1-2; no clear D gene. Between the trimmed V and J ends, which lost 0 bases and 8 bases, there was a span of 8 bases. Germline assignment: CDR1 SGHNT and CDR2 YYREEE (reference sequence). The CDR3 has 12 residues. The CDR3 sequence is CASSLVGKGYTF. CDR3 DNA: TGTGCCAGCAGCTTGGTCGGGAAAGGCTACACCTTC.

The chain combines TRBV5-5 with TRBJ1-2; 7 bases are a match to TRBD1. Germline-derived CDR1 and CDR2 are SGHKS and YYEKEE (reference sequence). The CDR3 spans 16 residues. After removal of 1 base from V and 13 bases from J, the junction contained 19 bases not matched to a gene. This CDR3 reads CASSLLQGLYQIGVTF. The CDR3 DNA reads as TGTGCCAGCAGCTTGTTACAGGGGCTATACCAAATAGGAGTCACCTTC.

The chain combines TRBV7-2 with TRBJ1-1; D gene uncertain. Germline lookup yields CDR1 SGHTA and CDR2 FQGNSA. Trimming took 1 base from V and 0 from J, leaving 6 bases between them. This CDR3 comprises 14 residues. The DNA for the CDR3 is TGTGCCAGCAGCTTAGTCAGGTTGAACACTGAAGCTTTCTTT. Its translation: CASSLVRLNTEAFF.

CDR3 nucleotides: TGCGCCAGCAGCCAATTCAGCGCAAGCACAGATACGCAGTATTTT. This sequence encodes CASSQFSASTDTQYF. The V gene is TRBV4-3, the J gene TRBJ2-3; unclear D gene. This CDR3 contains 15 residues. Trimming left V 2 bases short and J 0 bases short, with 9 bases between. Germline V CDR1 and CDR2: LGHNA, YSLEER.

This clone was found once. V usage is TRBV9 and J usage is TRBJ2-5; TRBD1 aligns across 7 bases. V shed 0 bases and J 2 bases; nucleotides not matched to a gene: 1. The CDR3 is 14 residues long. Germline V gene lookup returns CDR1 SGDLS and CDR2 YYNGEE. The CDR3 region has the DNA TGTGCCAGCAGCGTAGCGGGACAGCAAGAGACCCAGTACTTC. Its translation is CASSVAGQQETQYF.

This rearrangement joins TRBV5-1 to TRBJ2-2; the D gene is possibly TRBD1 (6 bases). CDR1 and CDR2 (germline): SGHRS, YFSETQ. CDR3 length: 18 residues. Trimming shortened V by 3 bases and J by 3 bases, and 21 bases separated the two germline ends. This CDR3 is CASSSNHPQGVYTGELFF. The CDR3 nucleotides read TGCGCCAGCAGCTCGAACCACCCACAGGGAGTATACACCGGGGAGCTGTTTTTT.

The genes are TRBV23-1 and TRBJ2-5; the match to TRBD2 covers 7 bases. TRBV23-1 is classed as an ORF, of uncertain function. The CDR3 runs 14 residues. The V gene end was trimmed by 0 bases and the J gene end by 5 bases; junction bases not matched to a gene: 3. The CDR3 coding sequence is TGCGCCAGCAGTCAATCGGGGGGGTTGGAGACCCAGTACTTC. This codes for CASSQSGGLETQYF.

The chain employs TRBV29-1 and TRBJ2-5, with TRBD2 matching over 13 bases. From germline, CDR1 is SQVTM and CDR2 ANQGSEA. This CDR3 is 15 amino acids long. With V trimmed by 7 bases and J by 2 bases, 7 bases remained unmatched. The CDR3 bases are TGCAGCGCCTTCCCACTAGCGGGAGGGCAAGAGACCCAGTACTTC. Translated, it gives CSAFPLAGGQETQYF.

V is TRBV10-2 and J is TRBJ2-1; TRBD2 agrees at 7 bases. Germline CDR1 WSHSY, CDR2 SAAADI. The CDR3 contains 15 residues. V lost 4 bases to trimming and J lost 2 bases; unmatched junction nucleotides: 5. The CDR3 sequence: CASSGGRDPYNEQFF. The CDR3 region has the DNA TGCGCCAGCAGTGGGGGGAGGGATCCCTACAATGAGCAGTTCTTC.

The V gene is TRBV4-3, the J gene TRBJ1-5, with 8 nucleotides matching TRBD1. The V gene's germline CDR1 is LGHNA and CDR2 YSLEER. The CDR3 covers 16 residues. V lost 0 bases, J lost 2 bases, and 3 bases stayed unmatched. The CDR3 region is CASSQDGGQGNQPQHF. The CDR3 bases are TGCGCCAGCAGCCAAGACGGGGGACAGGGCAATCAGCCCCAGCATTTT.

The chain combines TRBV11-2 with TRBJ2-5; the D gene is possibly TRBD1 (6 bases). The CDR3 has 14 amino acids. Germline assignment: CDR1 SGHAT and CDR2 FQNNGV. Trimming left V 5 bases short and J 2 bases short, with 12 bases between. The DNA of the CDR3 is TGTGCCAGCAGCACGGGGACACGTCAAGAGACCCAGTACTTC. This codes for CASSTGTRQETQYF.

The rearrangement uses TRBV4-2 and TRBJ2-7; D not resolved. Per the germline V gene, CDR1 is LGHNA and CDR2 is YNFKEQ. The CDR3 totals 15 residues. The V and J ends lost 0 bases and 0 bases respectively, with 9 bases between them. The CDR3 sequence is CASSQEFLSSYEQYF. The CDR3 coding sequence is TGTGCCAGCAGCCAAGAGTTTCTTAGCTCCTACGAGCAGTACTTC.

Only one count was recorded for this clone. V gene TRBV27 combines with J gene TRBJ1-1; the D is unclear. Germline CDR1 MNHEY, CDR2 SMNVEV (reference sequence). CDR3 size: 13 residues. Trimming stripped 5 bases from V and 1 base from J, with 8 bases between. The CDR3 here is CASSVRRNTEAFF. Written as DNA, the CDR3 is TGTGCCAGCAGTGTCAGAAGGAACACTGAAGCTTTCTTT.

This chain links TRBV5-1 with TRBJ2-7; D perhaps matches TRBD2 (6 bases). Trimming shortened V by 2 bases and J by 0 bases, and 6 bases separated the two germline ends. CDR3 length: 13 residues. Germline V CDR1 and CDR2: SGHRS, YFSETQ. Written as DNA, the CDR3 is TGCGCCAGCAGCTTCGGGGGCTCCTACGAGCAGTACTTC. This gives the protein CASSFGGSYEQYF.

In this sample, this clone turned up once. The CDR3 loop reads CASSEQGDYNEQFF. The CDR3 nucleotides read TGTGCCAGCAGCGAACAGGGGGACTACAATGAGCAGTTCTTC. The gene calls are TRBV9 and TRBJ2-1; 8 bases align to TRBD1. This CDR3 contains 14 residues. J lost 3 bases, V lost 3 bases, and 2 bases had no gene match. The V gene's germline CDR1 is SGDLS and CDR2 YYNGEE.

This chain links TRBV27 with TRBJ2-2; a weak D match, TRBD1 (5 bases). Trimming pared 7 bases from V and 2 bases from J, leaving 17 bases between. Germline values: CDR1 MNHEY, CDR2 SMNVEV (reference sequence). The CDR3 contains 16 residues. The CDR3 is CASTRSGQGNTGELFF. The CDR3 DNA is TGTGCCAGCACCCGGTCAGGGCAGGGAAACACCGGGGAGCTGTTTTTT.

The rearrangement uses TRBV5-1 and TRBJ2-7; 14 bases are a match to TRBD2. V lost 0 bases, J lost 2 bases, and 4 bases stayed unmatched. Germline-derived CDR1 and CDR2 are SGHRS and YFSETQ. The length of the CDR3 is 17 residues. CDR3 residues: CASSLGLAGGFTYEQYF. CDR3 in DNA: TGCGCCAGCAGCTTGGGACTAGCGGGAGGGTTTACCTACGAGCAGTACTTC.

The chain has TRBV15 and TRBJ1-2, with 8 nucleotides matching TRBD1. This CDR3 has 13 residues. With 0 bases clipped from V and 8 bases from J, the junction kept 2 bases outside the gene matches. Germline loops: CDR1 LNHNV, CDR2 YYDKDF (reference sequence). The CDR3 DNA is TGTGCCACCAGCAGAGACAGGGGGCAGGGCTACACCTTC. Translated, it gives CATSRDRGQGYTF.

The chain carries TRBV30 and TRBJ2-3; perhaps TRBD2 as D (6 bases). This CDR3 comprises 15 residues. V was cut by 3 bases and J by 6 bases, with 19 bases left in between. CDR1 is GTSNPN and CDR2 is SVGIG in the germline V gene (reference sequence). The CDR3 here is CAWSVGGTPTDTQYF. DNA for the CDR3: TGTGCCTGGAGCGTTGGCGGGACCCCGACCGATACGCAGTATTTT.

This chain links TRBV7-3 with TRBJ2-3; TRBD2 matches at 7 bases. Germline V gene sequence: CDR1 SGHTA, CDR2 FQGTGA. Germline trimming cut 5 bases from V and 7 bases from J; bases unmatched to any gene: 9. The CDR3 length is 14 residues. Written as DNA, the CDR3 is TGTGCCAGCAGCCAAGAAGCGGGGCCGAATACGCAGTATTTT. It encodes CASSQEAGPNTQYF. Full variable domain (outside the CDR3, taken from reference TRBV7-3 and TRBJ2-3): GAGVSQTPSNKVTEKGKYVELRCDPISGHTALYWYRQSLGQGPEFLIYFQGTGAADDSGLPNDRFFAVRPEGSVSTLKIQRTERGDSAVYLCASSQEAGPNTQYFGPGTRLTVL.

The CDR3 here is CASSPGWDSYNEQFF. CDR3 DNA: TGTGCCAGCAGCCCAGGGTGGGACTCCTACAATGAGCAGTTCTTC. The rearrangement joins TRBV7-6 to TRBJ2-1, with a weak D call TRBD1 (5 bases). V was trimmed by 5 bases and J by 0 bases, leaving 11 bases between them. Germline V lookup: CDR1 SGHVS, CDR2 FNYEAQ. CDR3 length: 15 residues.

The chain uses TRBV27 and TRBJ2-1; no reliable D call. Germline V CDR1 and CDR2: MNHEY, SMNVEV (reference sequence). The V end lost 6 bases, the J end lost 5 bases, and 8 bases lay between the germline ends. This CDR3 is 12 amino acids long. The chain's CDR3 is CASRERNNEQFF. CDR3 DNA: TGTGCCAGCAGGGAGAGGAACAATGAGCAGTTCTTC.

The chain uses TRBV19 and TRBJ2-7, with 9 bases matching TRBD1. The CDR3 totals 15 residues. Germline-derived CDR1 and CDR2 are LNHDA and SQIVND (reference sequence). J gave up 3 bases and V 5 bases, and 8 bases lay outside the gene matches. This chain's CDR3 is CASSGRGQGSYEQYF. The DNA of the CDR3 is TGTGCCAGTAGTGGTAGAGGACAGGGGAGCTACGAGCAGTACTTC.

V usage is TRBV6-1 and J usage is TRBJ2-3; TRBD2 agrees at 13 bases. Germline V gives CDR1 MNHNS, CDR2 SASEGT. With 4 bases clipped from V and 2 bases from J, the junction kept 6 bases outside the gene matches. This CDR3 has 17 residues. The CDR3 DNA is TGTGCCAGCAGTGGACGGACTAGCGGGAGAGTCACAGATACGCAGTATTTT. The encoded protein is CASSGRTSGRVTDTQYF.

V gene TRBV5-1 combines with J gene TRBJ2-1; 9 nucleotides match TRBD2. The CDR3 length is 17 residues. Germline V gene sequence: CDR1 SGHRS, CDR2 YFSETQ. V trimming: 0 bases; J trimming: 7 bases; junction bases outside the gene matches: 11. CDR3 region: CASSLGGISGRRNEQFF. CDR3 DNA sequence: TGCGCCAGCAGCTTGGGAGGGATTAGCGGGAGAAGGAATGAGCAGTTCTTC.